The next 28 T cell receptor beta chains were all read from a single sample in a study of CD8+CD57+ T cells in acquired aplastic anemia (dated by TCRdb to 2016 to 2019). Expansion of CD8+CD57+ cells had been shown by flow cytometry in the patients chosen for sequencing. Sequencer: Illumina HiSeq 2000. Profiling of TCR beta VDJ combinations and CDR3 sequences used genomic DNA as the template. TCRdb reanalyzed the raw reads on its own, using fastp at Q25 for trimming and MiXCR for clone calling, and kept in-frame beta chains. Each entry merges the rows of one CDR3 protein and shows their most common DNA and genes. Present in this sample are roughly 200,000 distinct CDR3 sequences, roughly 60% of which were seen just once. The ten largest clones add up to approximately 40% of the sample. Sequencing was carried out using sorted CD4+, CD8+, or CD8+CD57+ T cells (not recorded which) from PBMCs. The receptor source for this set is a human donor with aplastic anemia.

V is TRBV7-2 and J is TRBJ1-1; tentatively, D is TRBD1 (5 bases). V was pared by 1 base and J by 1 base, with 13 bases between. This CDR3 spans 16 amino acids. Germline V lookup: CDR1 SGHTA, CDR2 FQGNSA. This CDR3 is CASSLVPGQGNTEAFF. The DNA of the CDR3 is TGTGCCAGCAGCTTAGTACCGGGTCAGGGGAACACTGAAGCTTTCTTT.

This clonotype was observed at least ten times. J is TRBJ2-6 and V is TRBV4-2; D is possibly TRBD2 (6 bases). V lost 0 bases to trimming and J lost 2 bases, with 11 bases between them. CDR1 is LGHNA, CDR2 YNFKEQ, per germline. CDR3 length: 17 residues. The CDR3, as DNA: TGTGCCAGCAGCCAAGATCGCCCGGGGGCTGGGGCCAACGTCCTGACTTTC. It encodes CASSQDRPGAGANVLTF.

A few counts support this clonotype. The CDR3 region is CASTLTGLAFF. As DNA, the CDR3 is TGTGCCAGCACCCTTACAGGGCTGGCTTTCTTT. The genes are TRBV7-2 and TRBJ1-1, with D possibly matching TRBD1 (6 bases). CDR3 length: 11 amino acids. CDR1 is SGHTA, CDR2 FQGNSA, per germline. V was clipped by 7 bases and J by 11 bases, with 14 bases between them.

In DNA form, the CDR3 reads TGTGCCACCAGTGATGAGCGGGAGGGGCGGTATGAGCAGTTCTTC. Translating gives CATSDEREGRYEQFF. The chain combines TRBV24-1 with TRBJ2-1; the match to TRBD2 covers 10 bases. The germline V gene encodes CDR1 KGHDR and CDR2 SFDVKD. There are 15 residues in the CDR3. After removal of 3 bases from V and 8 bases from J, the junction contained 6 bases not matched to a gene.

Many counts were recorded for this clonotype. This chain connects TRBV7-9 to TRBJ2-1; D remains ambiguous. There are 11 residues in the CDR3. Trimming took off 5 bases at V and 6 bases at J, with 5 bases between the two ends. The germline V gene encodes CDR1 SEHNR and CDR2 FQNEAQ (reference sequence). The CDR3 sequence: CASSPPNEQFF. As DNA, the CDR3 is TGTGCCAGCAGCCCGCCCAATGAGCAGTTCTTC.

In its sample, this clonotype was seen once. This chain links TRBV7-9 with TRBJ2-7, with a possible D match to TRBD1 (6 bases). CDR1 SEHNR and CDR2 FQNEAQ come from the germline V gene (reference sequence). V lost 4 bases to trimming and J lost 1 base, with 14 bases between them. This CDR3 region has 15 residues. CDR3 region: CASSSLDSYSYEQYF. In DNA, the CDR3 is TGTGCCAGCAGCTCCTTGGACAGCTATTCCTACGAGCAGTACTTC. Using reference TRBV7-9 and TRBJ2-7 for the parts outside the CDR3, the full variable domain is DTGVSQNPRHKITKRGQNVTFRCDPISEHNRLYWYRQTLGQGPEFLTYFQNEAQLEKSRLLSDRFSAERPKGSFSTLEIQRTEQGDSAMYLCASSSLDSYSYEQYFGPGTRLTVT.

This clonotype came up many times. CDR3 in DNA: TGCAGTGCTAAAACCGGGACAACGGACTACGAGCAGTACTTC. Its protein is CSAKTGTTDYEQYF. V is TRBV20-1 and J is TRBJ2-7, with D perhaps matching TRBD1 (6 bases). This CDR3 is built from 14 residues. Germline lookup yields CDR1 DFQATT and CDR2 SNEGSKA (reference sequence). The ends were cut back, 4 bases at V and 3 bases at J, with 16 bases in the middle.

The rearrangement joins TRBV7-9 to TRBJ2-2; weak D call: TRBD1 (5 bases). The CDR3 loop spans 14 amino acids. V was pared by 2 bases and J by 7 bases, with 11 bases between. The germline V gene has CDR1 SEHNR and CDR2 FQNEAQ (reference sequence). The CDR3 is CASSLNEGVGELFF. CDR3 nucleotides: TGTGCCAGCAGCTTAAACGAAGGGGTCGGGGAGCTGTTTTTT.

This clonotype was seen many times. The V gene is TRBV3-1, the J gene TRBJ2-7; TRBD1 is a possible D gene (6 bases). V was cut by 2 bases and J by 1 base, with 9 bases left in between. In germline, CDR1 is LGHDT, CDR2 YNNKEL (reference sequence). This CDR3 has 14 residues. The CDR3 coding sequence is TGTGCCAGCAGCCAACCGGACAGTTCCTACGAGCAGTACTTC. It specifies CASSQPDSSYEQYF.

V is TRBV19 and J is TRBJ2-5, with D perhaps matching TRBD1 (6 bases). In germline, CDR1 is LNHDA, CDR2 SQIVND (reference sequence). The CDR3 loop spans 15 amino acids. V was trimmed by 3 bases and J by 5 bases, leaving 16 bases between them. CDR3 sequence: CASSIMDSSGETQYF. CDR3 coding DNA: TGTGCCAGTAGTATCATGGACAGCTCCGGGGAGACCCAGTACTTC.

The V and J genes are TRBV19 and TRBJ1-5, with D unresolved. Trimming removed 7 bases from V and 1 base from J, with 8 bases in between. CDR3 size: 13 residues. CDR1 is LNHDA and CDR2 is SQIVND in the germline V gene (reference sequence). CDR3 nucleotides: TGTGCCAGTACCCCACAGAGCAATCAGCCCCAGCATTTT. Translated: CASTPQSNQPQHF.

DNA for the CDR3: TGCAGTGCTAGGGGGGGGACAGATACGCAGTATTTT. Encoded protein: CSARGGTDTQYF. The chain has TRBV20-1 and TRBJ2-3, with 7 bases identical to TRBD2. Looked up from germline, CDR1 is DFQATT and CDR2 is SNEGSKA (reference sequence). V shed 3 bases and J 3 bases; nucleotides not matched to a gene: 0. There are 12 residues in the CDR3.

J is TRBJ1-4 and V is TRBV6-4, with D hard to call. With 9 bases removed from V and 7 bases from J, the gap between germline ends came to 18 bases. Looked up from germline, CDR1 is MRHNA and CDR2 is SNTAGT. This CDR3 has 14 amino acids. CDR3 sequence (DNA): TGTGCCAGTTCGACCGGGAGCGAGGGTGAAAAACTGTTTTTT. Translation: CASSTGSEGEKLFF.

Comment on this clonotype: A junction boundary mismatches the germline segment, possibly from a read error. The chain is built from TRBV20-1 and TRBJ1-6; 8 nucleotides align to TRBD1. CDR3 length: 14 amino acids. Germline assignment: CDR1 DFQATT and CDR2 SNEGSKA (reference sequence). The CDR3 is CSARGQGVNSLLHF. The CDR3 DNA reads TGCAGTGCTCGTGGACAGGGAGTCAATTCACTCCTCCACTTC.

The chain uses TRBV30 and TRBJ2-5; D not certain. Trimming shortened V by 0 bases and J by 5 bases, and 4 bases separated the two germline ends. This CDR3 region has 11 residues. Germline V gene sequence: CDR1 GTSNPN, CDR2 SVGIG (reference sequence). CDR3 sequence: CAWSVEETQYF. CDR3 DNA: TGTGCCTGGAGTGTGGAGGAGACCCAGTACTTC.

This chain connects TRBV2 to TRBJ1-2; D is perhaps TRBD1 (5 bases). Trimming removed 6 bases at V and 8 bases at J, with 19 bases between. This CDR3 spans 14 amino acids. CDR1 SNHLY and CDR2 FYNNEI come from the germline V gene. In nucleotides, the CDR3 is TGTGCCAGCAGGGGAAGGGGACCGCAGGGAGGCTACACCTTC. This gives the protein CASRGRGPQGGYTF. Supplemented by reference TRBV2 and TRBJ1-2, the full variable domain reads EPEVTQTPSHQVTQMGQEVILRCVPISNHLYFYWYRQILGQKVEFLVSFYNNEISEKSEIFDDQFSVERPDGSNFTLKIRSTKLEDSAMYFCASRGRGPQGGYTFGSGTRLTVV.

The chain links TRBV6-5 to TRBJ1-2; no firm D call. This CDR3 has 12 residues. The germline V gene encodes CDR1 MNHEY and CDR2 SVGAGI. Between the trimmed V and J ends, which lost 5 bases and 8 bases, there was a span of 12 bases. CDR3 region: CASSEYDGGYTF. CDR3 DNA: TGTGCCAGCAGTGAATATGACGGAGGCTACACCTTC.

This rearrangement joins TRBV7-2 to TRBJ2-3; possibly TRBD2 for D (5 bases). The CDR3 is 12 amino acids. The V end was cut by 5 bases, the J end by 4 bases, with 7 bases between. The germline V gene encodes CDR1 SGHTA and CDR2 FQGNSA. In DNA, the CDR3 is TGTGCCAGCAGCCCCGGGGCAGATACGCAGTATTTT. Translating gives CASSPGADTQYF.

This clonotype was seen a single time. The CDR3 coding sequence is TGTGCCATCAGGACGGGGACCGCGGGGACAGATACGCAGTATTTT. This encodes CAIRTGTAGTDTQYF. The gene calls are TRBV10-3 and TRBJ2-3; tentative D call: TRBD2 (6 bases). This CDR3 has 15 residues. The germline V and J ends were trimmed by 6 bases and 3 bases, with 16 bases remaining between them. Germline CDR1 and CDR2: ENHRY and SYGVKD.

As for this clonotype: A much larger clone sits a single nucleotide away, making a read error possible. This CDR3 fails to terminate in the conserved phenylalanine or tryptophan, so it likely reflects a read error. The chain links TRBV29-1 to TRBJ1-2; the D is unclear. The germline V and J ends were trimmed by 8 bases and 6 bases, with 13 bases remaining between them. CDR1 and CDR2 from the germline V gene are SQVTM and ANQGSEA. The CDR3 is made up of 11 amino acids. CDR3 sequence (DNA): TGCAGCTACGTGGACCCCCATGGCTACACCTTA. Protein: CSYVDPHGYTL.

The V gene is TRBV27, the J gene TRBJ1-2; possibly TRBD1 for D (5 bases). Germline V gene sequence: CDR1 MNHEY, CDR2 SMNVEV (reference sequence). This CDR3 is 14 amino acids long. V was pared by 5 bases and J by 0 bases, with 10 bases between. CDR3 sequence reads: CASSTQGANYGYTF. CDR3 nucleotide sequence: TGTGCCAGCAGTACCCAGGGAGCTAACTATGGCTACACCTTC.

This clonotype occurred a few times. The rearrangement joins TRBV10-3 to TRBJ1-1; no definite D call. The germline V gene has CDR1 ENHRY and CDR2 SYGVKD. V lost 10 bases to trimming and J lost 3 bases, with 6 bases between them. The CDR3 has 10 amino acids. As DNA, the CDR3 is TGTGCCACACGAGACACTGAAGCTTTCTTT. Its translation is CATRDTEAFF.

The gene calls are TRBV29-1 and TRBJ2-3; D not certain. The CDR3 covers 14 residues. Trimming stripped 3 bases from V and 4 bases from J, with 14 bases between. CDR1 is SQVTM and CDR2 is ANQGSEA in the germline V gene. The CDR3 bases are TGCAGCGTTGAGTTACGAATCCCCCCAGATACGCAGTATTTT. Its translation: CSVELRIPPDTQYF.

CDR3 in amino acids: CASRPQRNTEAFF. The CDR3 DNA sequence: TGTGCCAGCAGGCCCCAGAGGAACACTGAAGCTTTCTTT. This chain links TRBV6-2 or TRBV6-3 with TRBJ1-1, with no clear D. The V end lost 6 bases, the J end lost 1 base, and 9 bases lay between the germline ends. The CDR3 loop spans 13 amino acids. Germline assignment: CDR1 MNHEY and CDR2 SVGEGT.

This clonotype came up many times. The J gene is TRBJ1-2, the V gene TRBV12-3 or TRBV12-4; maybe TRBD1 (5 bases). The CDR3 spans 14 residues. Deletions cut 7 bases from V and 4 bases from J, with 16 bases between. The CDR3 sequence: CASTFEGAPYGYTF. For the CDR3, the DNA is TGTGCCAGCACCTTTGAAGGGGCACCCTATGGCTACACCTTC.

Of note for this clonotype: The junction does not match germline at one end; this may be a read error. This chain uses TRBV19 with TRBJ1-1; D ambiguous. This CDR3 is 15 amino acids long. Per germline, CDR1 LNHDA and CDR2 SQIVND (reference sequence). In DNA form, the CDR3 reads TGTGCCAGTAGTATTTACCGCGGGCTCAACAATGAAGCTTTCTTT. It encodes CASSIYRGLNNEAFF.

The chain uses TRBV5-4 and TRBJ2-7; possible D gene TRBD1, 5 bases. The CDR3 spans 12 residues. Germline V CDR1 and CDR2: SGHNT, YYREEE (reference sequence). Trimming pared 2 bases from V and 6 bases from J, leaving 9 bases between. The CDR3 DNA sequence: TGTGCCAGCAGCTTTTTAGGGGCCGAGCAGTACTTC. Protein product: CASSFLGAEQYF.

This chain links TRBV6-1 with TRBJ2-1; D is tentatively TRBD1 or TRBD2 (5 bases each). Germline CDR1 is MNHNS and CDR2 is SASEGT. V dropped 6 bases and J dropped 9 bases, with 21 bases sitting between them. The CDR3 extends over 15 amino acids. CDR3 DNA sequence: TGTGCCAGCAGCCAAGAAGATGGGGGTCGGGCTGAGCAGTTCTTC. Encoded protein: CASSQEDGGRAEQFF.